A selection of T cell receptor beta chains follows, all from one sample in a study of Graves' ophthalmopathy and Graves' hyperthyroidism. TCRdb processed the multiplex PCR reads anew with MiXCR; each CDR3 protein has one entry. The data contain over a million distinct CDR3 sequences, about two fifths of them singletons. Sequenced sample: peripheral blood or thyroid tissue (not recorded which). The receptors originated from an adult man with Graves' hyperthyroidism. Each CDR3 is given with its conserved first and last residue. The D gene is left open where the match is weak. Size is omitted from some rows. Given values are once, few, many or a class for expanded clones.

clone_size j_call d_call v_call cdr3_aa cdr3_nt
many TRBJ1-5 - TRBV4-1 CASSLDQSNQPQHF TGCGCCAGCAGCCTCGACCAGAGCAATCAGCCCCAGCATTTT
few TRBJ1-5 - TRBV19 CASGTEQGGNQPQHF TGTGCCAGTGGAACTGAACAGGGTGGGAATCAGCCCCAGCATTTT
- TRBJ1-5 - TRBV15 CATSKGDNSNQPQHF TGTGCCACCAGCAAAGGGGACAATAGCAATCAGCCCCAGCATTTT
many TRBJ2-5 - TRBV15 CATSRLPLVGETQYF TGTGCCACCAGCAGACTGCCACTAGTTGGAGAGACCCAGTACTTC
- TRBJ1-1 - TRBV5-1 CASSKDPRQGSVTEAFF TGCGCCAGCAGCAAAGATCCCCGACAAGGTTCCGTAACTGAAGCTTTCTTT
many TRBJ2-7 - TRBV29-1 CSADLGDRYEQYF TGCAGCGCCGATTTGGGGGACCGCTACGAGCAGTACTTC
once TRBJ2-3 - TRBV24-1 CATSDWRRGDTQYF TGTGCCACCAGTGATTGGAGGAGAGGGGATACGCAGTATTTT
- TRBJ2-7 - TRBV25-1 CASSEFPGFSSYEQYF TGTGCCAGCAGTGAATTCCCGGGGTTTTCATCCTACGAGCAGTACTTC
- TRBJ2-7 TRBD2 TRBV7-6 CASSLGGGVIYEQYF TGTGCCAGCAGCTTAGGCGGGGGGGTGATCTACGAGCAGTACTTC
- TRBJ2-2 TRBD2 TRBV6-6 CASSSMTSGRNTGELFF TGTGCCAGCAGTTCCATGACTAGCGGGAGAAACACCGGGGAGCTGTTTTTT
- TRBJ1-1 - TRBV7-2 CASSLVGQGIEAFF TGTGCCAGCAGCTTAGTCGGTCAGGGGATTGAAGCTTTCTTT
few TRBJ2-7 - TRBV7-9 CASSPPGQIYEQYF TGTGCCAGCAGCCCGCCGGGACAAATCTACGAGCAGTACTTC
- TRBJ1-5 TRBD1 TRBV6-6 CASTTGTGHSNQPQHF TGTGCCAGCACGACGGGGACAGGTCATAGCAATCAGCCCCAGCATTTT
- TRBJ2-7 - TRBV29-1 CSVLMAAGPPYEQYF TGCAGCGTCTTGATGGCTGCGGGACCCCCCTACGAGCAGTACTTC
- TRBJ2-7 - TRBV5-1 CASTTGQSDEQYF TGCGCCAGCACCACCGGACAGTCTGACGAGCAGTACTTC
- TRBJ1-6 - TRBV7-8 CASPGREGSPLHF TGTGCCAGCCCAGGGAGAGAGGGTTCACCCCTCCACTTT
few TRBJ2-5 - TRBV7-6 CASTPELGGTQYF TGTGCCAGCACCCCCGAGTTGGGTGGGACCCAGTACTTC
- TRBJ2-7 - TRBV25-1 CASQLDRPYEQYF TGTGCCAGCCAACTCGACAGGCCCTACGAGCAGTACTTC
many TRBJ2-7 - TRBV7-8 CASSLGVVGGARIEQYF TGTGCCAGCAGCTTAGGTGTTGTGGGGGGAGCGCGGATCGAGCAGTACTTC
- TRBJ2-7 - TRBV6-5 CASRTGTEGAYEQYF TGTGCCAGCAGAACCGGGACGGAGGGAGCCTACGAGCAGTACTTC
- TRBJ2-3 - TRBV25-1 CASKGYSTDTQYF TGTGCCAGCAAGGGTTACTCCACAGATACGCAGTATTTT
- TRBJ1-2 - TRBV29-1 CSRDRTYQANYGYTF TGCAGTCGAGACAGGACTTACCAAGCTAACTATGGCTACACCTTC
once TRBJ1-2 - TRBV7-2 CASSRRTVPHYGYTF TGTGCCAGCAGCAGAAGGACGGTTCCACACTATGGCTACACCTTC
many TRBJ2-5 - TRBV7-8 CASSLLFWYQETQYF TGTGCCAGCAGCTTATTGTTCTGGTACCAAGAGACCCAGTACTTC
few TRBJ2-7 - TRBV6-5 CASSPFGEGGGGAYEQYF TGTGCCAGCAGCCCCTTCGGGGAGGGTGGAGGGGGCGCCTACGAGCAGTACTTC
few TRBJ1-1 - TRBV6-5 CASSYPDTDEAFF TGTGCCAGCAGTTACCCGGACACGGATGAAGCTTTCTTT
many TRBJ2-5 - TRBV7-8 CASSIMGHGETQYF TGTGCCAGCAGCATAATGGGCCATGGGGAGACCCAGTACTTC
many TRBJ1-1 - TRBV7-3 CASKPQGVLDTEAFF TGTGCCAGCAAACCACAGGGTGTATTGGACACTGAAGCTTTCTTT
- TRBJ2-7 TRBD2 TRBV4-1 CASSQAGGGRVYEQYF TGCGCCAGCAGCCAAGCCGGCGGGGGGCGCGTATACGAGCAGTACTTC
- TRBJ2-7 - TRBV25-1 CASMGATYEQYF TGTGCCAGCATGGGGGCCACCTACGAGCAGTACTTC
- TRBJ2-7 - TRBV12-3/TRBV12-4 CASTLTGTRSEQYF TGTGCCAGCACCTTAACCGGGACTCGCTCCGAGCAGTACTTC
many TRBJ2-7 TRBD1 TRBV9 CASSAQTGLFYEQYF TGTGCCAGCAGCGCCCAGACAGGGTTATTCTACGAGCAGTACTTC
- TRBJ2-7 - TRBV29-1 CSVESGSGISHEQYF TGCAGCGTTGAAAGCGGCTCAGGGATTTCGCACGAGCAGTACTTC
few TRBJ2-7 TRBD1 TRBV18 CASSPEGAPDEQYF TGTGCCAGCTCACCTGAGGGGGCGCCCGACGAGCAGTACTTC
few TRBJ1-5 TRBD1 TRBV5-1 CASSLQGQGSQPQHF TGCGCCAGCAGCTTGCAGGGACAGGGGAGTCAGCCCCAGCATTTT
once TRBJ1-6 - TRBV25-1 CASRTESPLHF TGTGCCAGCCGGACAGAGTCACCCCTCCACTTT
few TRBJ1-1 - TRBV7-9 CASSQAFGQSNTEAFF TGTGCCAGCAGCCAAGCTTTCGGACAGTCGAACACTGAAGCTTTCTTT
many TRBJ2-7 - TRBV5-1 CASSMAGAGSGEQYF TGCGCCAGCAGTATGGCTGGGGCAGGGAGCGGCGAGCAGTACTTC
- TRBJ1-1 - TRBV29-1 CSVALQPTQNF TGCAGCGTTGCATTGCAACCGACGCAAAACTTT
- TRBJ1-1 - TRBV14 CASSQDVGGGITEAFF TGTGCCAGCAGCCAAGACGTGGGGGGGGGCATCACTGAAGCTTTCTTT
many TRBJ1-6 - TRBV15 CATSSGLAVGNSPLHF TGTGCCACCAGCAGCGGCTTGGCGGTGGGGAATTCACCCCTCCACTTT
many TRBJ2-7 - TRBV7-9 CASSPVEGVPYEQYF TGTGCCAGCAGCCCTGTGGAGGGGGTGCCCTACGAGCAGTACTTC
few TRBJ2-5 - TRBV7-2 CASSLHRQAPQETQYF TGTGCCAGCAGCTTACATCGCCAGGCCCCCCAAGAGACCCAGTACTTC
many TRBJ2-5 TRBD1 TRBV7-7 CASSYRQGIGETQYF TGTGCCAGCAGCTACCGACAGGGTATCGGAGAGACCCAGTACTTC
- TRBJ1-6 - TRBV19 CASSATGKNSPLHF TGTGCCAGTAGTGCCACCGGGAAGAATTCACCCCTCCACTTT